This T cell receptor (beta chain) was observed in a study of spatial heterogeneity in lung cancer (dated by TCRdb to about 2019). Looking at the study overall: Beta-chain transcripts were consistently detected in greater numbers than alpha-chain transcripts, which likely reflected higher beta-chain transcript abundance. In the raw uncorrected reads, each unique combination of TCR and UMI appeared on average more than ten times. TCR alpha and beta repertoires were quantitatively compared across multiple tumor regions, matched nontumor lung and blood in non-small cell lung cancer. Nonsynonymous mutation counts, determined by whole-exome sequencing of tumor tissue, were related to features of the TCR repertoire. Both alpha and beta chains were TCR-sequenced in 200 to 250 tumor regions, fewer than 80 matched nontumor lung samples and around 54 PBMC samples obtained at surgery. Broad study findings and their caveats: Confirming at a functional level the hypothesis that regional TCRs recognize regional mutations was considered to require additional single-cell paired TCR alpha and beta sequencing. Ubiquitous expanded tumor TCRs showed up in blood more often at tumor resection than at routine follow-up.

The time point label here, explained by the study, means: sample taken at primary tumor resection. Without any cell sorting, TCR sequencing was performed on whole RNA extracted either from tumor and nontumor lung tissue or from cryopreserved PBMC samples. Samples were obtained from approximately 76 patients with early-stage, untreated non-small cell lung cancer from the lung TRACERx cohort. A patient was chosen for TCR sequencing only when enough RNA was available from at least two tumor regions. In its sample, this clonotype was seen many times. Its antigen is currently not known. Base qualities are not at hand, and no much larger clone is one base apart. Libraries were built with 5' RACE. The sample was run on a NextSeq 500. In the TCR library protocol, a unique molecular identifier was attached to each TCR cDNA molecule so that PCR and sequencing errors could be corrected. The original pipeline was this. Decombinator tools were used for TCR identification, UMI-based error correction and CDR3 extraction. Expanded TCRs were defined as those above a frequency of 2 per 1,000, corresponding to the top 1% of the tumor frequency distribution. Rényi diversity was computed with the R vegan package after subsampling each repertoire 100 times to 5,000 TCRs. CDR3 similarity networks were built from amino acid triplet string-kernel similarity, connecting CDR3s with pairwise similarity above 0.82. The public reads were reanalyzed by TCRdb: fastp trimming at Q25, MiXCR alignment, in-frame beta chains only. Each record represents a unique CDR3 protein, reported with the most common genes and DNA among its rows. The V and J calls reflect TCRdb's pipeline rather than the authors' work. In all, the sample holds roughly 50,000 distinct CDR3 sequences, and roughly 7.2% of those were seen once. The top ten constitute 10% to 15% of the sample.

The source was PBMCs, collected at surgery. The source of this sequence is a female donor with early-stage non-small cell lung cancer.

The CDR3 protein: CASERTQRAEAFF. The nucleotide sequence is given as TGTGCCAGCGAGAGGACACAGAGGGCTGAAGCTTTCTTT. The chain couples TRBV6-2 or TRBV6-3 to TRBJ1-1; D gene: possibly TRBD1, on 5 matching bases. CDR1 and CDR2, per the germline V gene, are MNHEY and SVGEGT. The CDR3, cysteine through phenylalanine, is 13 amino acids long. The entry retains the CDR3 DNA only, 39 bases that are in frame from base 1. V and J lose 8 bases and 6 bases, and a span of 16 bases separates them.